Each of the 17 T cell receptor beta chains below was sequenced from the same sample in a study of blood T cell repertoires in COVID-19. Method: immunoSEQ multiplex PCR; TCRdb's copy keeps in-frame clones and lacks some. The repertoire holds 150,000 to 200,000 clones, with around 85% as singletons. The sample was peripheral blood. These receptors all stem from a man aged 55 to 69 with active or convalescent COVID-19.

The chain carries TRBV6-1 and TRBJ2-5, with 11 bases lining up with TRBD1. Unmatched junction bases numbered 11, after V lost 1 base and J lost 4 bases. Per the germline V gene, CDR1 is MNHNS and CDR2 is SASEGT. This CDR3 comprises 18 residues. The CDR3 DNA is TGTGCCAGCAGTGAAGGCAATGGGTGGGGACAGGGGGGAGAGACCCAGTACTTC. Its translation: CASSEGNGWGQGGETQYF.

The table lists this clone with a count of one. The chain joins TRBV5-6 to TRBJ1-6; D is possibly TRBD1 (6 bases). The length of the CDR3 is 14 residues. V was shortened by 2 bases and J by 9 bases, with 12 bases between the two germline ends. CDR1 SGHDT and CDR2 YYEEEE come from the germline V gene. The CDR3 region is CASSFGGGGSPLHF. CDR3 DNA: TGTGCCAGCAGCTTTGGGGGCGGTGGTTCACCCCTCCACTTT.

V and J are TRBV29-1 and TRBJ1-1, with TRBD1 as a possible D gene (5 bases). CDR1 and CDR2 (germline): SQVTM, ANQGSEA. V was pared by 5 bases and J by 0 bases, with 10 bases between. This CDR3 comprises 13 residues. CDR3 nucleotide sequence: TGCAGCGTTCACCGACAGATGAACACTGAAGCTTTCTTT. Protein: CSVHRQMNTEAFF.

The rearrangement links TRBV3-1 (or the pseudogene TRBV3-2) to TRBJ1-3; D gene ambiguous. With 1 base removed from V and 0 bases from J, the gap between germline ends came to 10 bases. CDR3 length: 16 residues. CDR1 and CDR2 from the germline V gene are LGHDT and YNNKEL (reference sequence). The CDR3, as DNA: TGTGCCAGCAGCCAAGGAGGTTCGAGCTCTGGAAACACCATATATTTT. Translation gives CASSQGGSSSGNTIYF.

CDR3 loop: CASSLAGSSYNSPLHF. Written as DNA, the CDR3 is TGCGCCAGCAGCTTGGCCGGGAGCTCCTATAATTCACCCCTCCACTTT. J is TRBJ1-6 and V is TRBV5-1; no definite D call. V was cut by 0 bases and J by 0 bases, with 7 bases left in between. This CDR3 is built from 16 residues. The germline CDR1 and CDR2 sequences are SGHRS and YFSETQ.

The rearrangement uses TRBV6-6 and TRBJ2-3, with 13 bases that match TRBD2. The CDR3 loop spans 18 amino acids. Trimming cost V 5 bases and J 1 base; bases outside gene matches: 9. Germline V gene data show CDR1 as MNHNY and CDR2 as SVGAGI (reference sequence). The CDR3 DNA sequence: TGTGCCAGCAGTCGCGGACTAGCGGGGGACCGGGGCACAGATACGCAGTATTTT. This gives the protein CASSRGLAGDRGTDTQYF.

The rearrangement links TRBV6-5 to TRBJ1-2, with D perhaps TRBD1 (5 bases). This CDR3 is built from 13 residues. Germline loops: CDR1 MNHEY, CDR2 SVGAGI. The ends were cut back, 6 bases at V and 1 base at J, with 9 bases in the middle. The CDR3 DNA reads TGTGCCAGCAGCGTGACAGTTAACTATGGCTACACCTTC. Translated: CASSVTVNYGYTF.

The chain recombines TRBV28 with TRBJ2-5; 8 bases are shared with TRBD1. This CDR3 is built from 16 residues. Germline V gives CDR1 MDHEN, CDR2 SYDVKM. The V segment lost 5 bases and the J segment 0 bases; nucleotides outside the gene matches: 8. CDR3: CASSGRQGTYQETQYF. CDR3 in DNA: TGTGCCAGCAGTGGTCGACAGGGGACGTACCAAGAGACCCAGTACTTC.

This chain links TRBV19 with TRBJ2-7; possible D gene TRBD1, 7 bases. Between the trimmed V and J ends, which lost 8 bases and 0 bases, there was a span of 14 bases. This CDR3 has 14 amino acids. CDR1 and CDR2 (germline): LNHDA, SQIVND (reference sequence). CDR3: CASGPGGTSYEQYF. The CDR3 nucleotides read TGTGCCAGTGGGCCAGGGGGGACCTCCTACGAGCAGTACTTC.

CDR3 sequence: CASSQDRGNSPLHF. DNA of the CDR3: TGTGCCAGCAGCCAGGACAGGGGGAATTCACCCCTCCACTTT. The chain carries TRBV5-4 and TRBJ1-6; 10 nucleotides match TRBD1. The CDR3 sequence is 14 residues long. Trimming removed 4 bases from V and 7 bases from J; junction bases left unmatched: 2. Germline CDR1 and CDR2: SGHNT and YYREEE (reference sequence).

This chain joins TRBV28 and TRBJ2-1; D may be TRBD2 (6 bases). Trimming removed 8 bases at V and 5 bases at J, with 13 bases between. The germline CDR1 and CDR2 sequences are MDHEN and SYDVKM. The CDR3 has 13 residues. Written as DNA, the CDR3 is TGTGCCAGCCGACGGGAGATCAACAATGAGCAGTTCTTC. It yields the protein CASRREINNEQFF.

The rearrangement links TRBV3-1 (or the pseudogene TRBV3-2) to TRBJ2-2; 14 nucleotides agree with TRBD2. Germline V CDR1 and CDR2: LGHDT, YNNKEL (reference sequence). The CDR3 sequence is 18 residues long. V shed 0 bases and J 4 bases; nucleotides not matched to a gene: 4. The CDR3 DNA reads TGTGCCAGCAGCCAAGAAGGACTAGCGGGGGGTGGCACCGGGGAGCTGTTTTTT. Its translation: CASSQEGLAGGGTGELFF.

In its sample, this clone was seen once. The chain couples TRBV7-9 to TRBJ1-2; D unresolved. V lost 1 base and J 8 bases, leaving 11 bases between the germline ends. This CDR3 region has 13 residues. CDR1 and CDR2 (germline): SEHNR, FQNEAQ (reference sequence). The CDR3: CASSLGYLEGYTF. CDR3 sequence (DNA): TGTGCCAGCAGCTTAGGGTACCTGGAGGGCTACACCTTC.

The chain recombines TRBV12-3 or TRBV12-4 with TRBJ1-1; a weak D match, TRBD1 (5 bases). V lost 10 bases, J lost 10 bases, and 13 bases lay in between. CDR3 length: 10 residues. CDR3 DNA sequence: TGTGCCATCGTGGGGGGGGGAGCTTTCTTT. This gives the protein CAIVGGGAFF.

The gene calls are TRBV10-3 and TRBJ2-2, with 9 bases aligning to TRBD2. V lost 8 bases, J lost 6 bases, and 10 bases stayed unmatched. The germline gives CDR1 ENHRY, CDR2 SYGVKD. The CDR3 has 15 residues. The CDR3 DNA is TGTGCCATCTCTGGAGTCGCGGGGGGGCCCGGGGAGCTGTTTTTT. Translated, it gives CAISGVAGGPGELFF.

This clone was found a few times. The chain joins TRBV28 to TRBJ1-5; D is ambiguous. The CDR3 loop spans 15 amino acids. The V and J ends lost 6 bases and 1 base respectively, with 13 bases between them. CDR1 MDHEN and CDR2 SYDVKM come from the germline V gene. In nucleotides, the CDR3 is TGTGCCAGCAGACCCTCCGGGTCGAGCAATCAGCCCCAGCATTTT. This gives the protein CASRPSGSSNQPQHF.

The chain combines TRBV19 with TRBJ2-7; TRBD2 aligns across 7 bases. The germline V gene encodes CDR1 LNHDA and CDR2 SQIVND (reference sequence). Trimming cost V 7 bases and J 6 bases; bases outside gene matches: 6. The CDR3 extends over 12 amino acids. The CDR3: CASTGRGGEQYF. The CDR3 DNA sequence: TGTGCCAGTACTGGGAGGGGAGGCGAGCAGTACTTC.